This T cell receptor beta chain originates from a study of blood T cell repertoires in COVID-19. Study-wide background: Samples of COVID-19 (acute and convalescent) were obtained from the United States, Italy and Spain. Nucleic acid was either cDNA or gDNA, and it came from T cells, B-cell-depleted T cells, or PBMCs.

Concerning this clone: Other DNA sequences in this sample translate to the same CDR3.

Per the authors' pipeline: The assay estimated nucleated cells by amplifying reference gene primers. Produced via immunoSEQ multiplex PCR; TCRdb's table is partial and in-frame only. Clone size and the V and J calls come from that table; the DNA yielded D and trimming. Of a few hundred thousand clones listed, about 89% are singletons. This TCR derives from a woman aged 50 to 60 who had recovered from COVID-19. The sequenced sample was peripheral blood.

The CDR3 protein is CASSPGRNTEAFF. As DNA, the CDR3 is TGTGCCAGCTCCCCAGGCAGGAACACTGAAGCTTTCTTT. The V gene is TRBV18, the J gene TRBJ1-1, with D unresolved. The CDR3 is 13 residues long. Per the germline V gene, CDR1 is KGHSH and CDR2 is LQKENI. The V end was cut by 6 bases, the J end by 1 base, with 9 bases between.